The 28 T cell receptor beta chains below were found in one sample sequenced in a study of T cell responses to AZD1222 COVID-19 vaccine. The assay was immunoSEQ multiplex PCR, and TCRdb's table has in-frame clones only and misses some. This table holds some 130,000 clones, roughly 85% found once. The sequencing here drew on peripheral blood, taken on day 0 of MenACWY control vaccination. The receptor source for this set is an adult in good health.

The rearrangement uses TRBV11-1 and TRBJ2-5; D gene ambiguous. CDR1 is SGHAT and CDR2 is FQDESV in the germline V gene (reference sequence). The CDR3 runs to 12 residues. The germline V and J ends were trimmed by 0 bases and 5 bases, with 4 bases remaining between them. The CDR3 spells CASSLAHETQYF. CDR3 bases: TGTGCCAGCAGCTTAGCGCACGAGACCCAGTACTTC. The variable domain in full, with the rest retrieved from reference TRBV11-1 and TRBJ2-5, is EAEVAQSPRYKITEKSQAVAFWCDPISGHATLYWYRQILGQGPELLVQFQDESVVDDSQLPKDRFSAERLKGVDSTLKIQPAELGDSAMYLCASSLAHETQYFGPGTRLLVL.

V gene TRBV2 combines with J gene TRBJ1-1, with D possibly TRBD1 on 5 matching bases. V was clipped by 2 bases and J by 1 base, with 11 bases between them. CDR3 length equals 15 residues. Germline CDR1 and CDR2: SNHLY and FYNNEI. The CDR3 spells CASSEWDLSNTEAFF. Written as DNA, the CDR3 is TGTGCCAGCAGTGAATGGGACCTATCGAACACTGAAGCTTTCTTT.

This rearrangement joins TRBV27 to TRBJ2-7; D is perhaps TRBD2 (6 bases). The germline gives CDR1 MNHEY, CDR2 SMNVEV (reference sequence). The CDR3 spans 11 residues. Trimming took 6 bases from V and 3 from J, leaving 6 bases between them. For the CDR3, the DNA is TGTGCCAGCAGGGAGGGCTACGAGCAGTACTTC. This sequence encodes CASREGYEQYF.

V gene TRBV7-2 combines with J gene TRBJ2-7; no firm D call. This CDR3 is built from 17 residues. Germline-derived CDR1 and CDR2 are SGHTA and FQGNSA. V shed 0 bases and J shed 3 bases, with 18 bases lying between them. CDR3 DNA sequence: TGTGCCAGCAGCTTAGCCCTTTTTCTCGGGCAAAACTACGAGCAGTACTTC. Protein sequence: CASSLALFLGQNYEQYF.

The chain carries TRBV9 and TRBJ1-2; D is perhaps TRBD1 (6 bases). Trimming shortened V by 3 bases and J by 5 bases, and 11 bases separated the two germline ends. Germline CDR1 reads SGDLS; CDR2 reads YYNGEE. This CDR3 has 13 amino acids. CDR3 in DNA: TGTGCCAGCAGCGCCAGGGGTGCATATGGCTACACCTTC. This codes for CASSARGAYGYTF. Combining the CDR3 with reference TRBV9 and TRBJ1-2 gives the whole variable domain DSGVTQTPKHLITATGQRVTLRCSPRSGDLSVYWYQQSLDQGLQFLIQYYNGEERAKGNILERFSAQQFPDLHSELNLSSLELGDSALYFCASSARGAYGYTFGSGTRLTVV.

The chain uses TRBV21-1 and TRBJ1-2; the table's TRBD1 call for D was not verified on the DNA. TRBV21-1 is a listed pseudogene. This CDR3 spans 19 amino acids. CDR3 coding DNA: TGTGCCAGCAGCAAAGCGACGGCAAAGGACAGGATAAGGGTCTATGGCTACACCTTC. Translation gives CASSKATAKDRIRVYGYTF.

V is TRBV7-9 and J is TRBJ1-1, with D unclear. Germline CDR1 SEHNR, CDR2 FQNEAQ (reference sequence). The V and J ends lost 3 bases and 1 base respectively, with 9 bases between them. The CDR3 is 14 residues long. The CDR3 DNA sequence: TGTGCCAGCAGCTTCCCGGCCAGGAACACTGAAGCTTTCTTT. This codes for CASSFPARNTEAFF.

This chain links TRBV7-9 with TRBJ1-1; 8 nucleotides agree with TRBD1. This CDR3 region has 14 residues. V lost 4 bases, J lost 9 bases, and 10 bases stayed unmatched. Germline V gene sequence: CDR1 SEHNR, CDR2 FQNEAQ (reference sequence). The chain's CDR3 is CASSSQTGDPQAFF. In DNA form, the CDR3 reads TGTGCCAGCAGCTCTCAGACAGGGGATCCCCAAGCTTTCTTT.

The chain links TRBV30 to TRBJ1-6; a possible D gene is TRBD1 (5 bases). The ends were cut back, 0 bases at V and 12 bases at J, with 6 bases in the middle. This CDR3 region has 11 residues. Per the germline V gene, CDR1 is GTSNPN and CDR2 is SVGIG (reference sequence). CDR3 sequence (DNA): TGTGCCTGGAGTGTGGGGGGACCCCTCCACTTT. This gives the protein CAWSVGGPLHF.

CDR3 DNA: TGTGCCAGTAGTTCCGGGACTAGTTCTCTTACGCAGTATTTT. Translating it yields CASSSGTSSLTQYF. The chain employs TRBV19 and TRBJ2-3, with 8 bases identical to TRBD2. Germline-derived CDR1 and CDR2 are LNHDA and SQIVND (reference sequence). V was clipped by 5 bases and J by 8 bases; unmatched bases: 9. The CDR3 extends over 14 amino acids.

The chain has TRBV6-5 and TRBJ2-2; TRBD1 agrees at 7 bases. This CDR3 spans 13 amino acids. Germline V lookup: CDR1 MNHEY, CDR2 SVGAGI. V gave up 4 bases and J gave up 7 bases; unmatched junction bases: 3. CDR3 coding DNA: TGTGCCAGCAGTTGGACAGGAGGCGGGGAGCTGTTTTTT. Translated, it gives CASSWTGGGELFF.

This rearrangement joins TRBV11-2 to TRBJ1-1, with D tentatively TRBD1 (5 bases). The V gene's germline CDR1 is SGHAT and CDR2 FQNNGV. Deletions cut 5 bases from V and 2 bases from J, with 15 bases between. The CDR3 loop spans 15 amino acids. The CDR3 here is CASSHAGGGNTEAFF. The CDR3 coding sequence is TGTGCCAGCAGCCACGCGGGGGGGGGTAACACTGAAGCTTTCTTT.

The V call is TRBV6-5, the J call TRBJ2-7, with unresolved D. Trimming pared 3 bases from V and 3 bases from J, leaving 12 bases between. CDR3 size: 14 residues. Germline V CDR1 and CDR2: MNHEY, SVGAGI. The CDR3 is CASSYSRLSYEQYF. The CDR3 region has the DNA TGTGCCAGCAGTTATTCCCGACTTAGCTACGAGCAGTACTTC.

This chain uses TRBV7-8 with TRBJ2-2, with D unresolved. Germline values: CDR1 SGHVS, CDR2 FQNEAQ. This CDR3 has 12 amino acids. With 4 bases removed from V and 0 bases from J, the gap between germline ends came to 0 bases. The CDR3: CASSSNTGELFF. The CDR3 DNA reads as TGTGCCAGCAGCTCGAACACCGGGGAGCTGTTTTTT.

The rearrangement joins TRBV27 to TRBJ2-1; 10 positions agree with TRBD1. Germline-derived CDR1 and CDR2 are MNHEY and SMNVEV (reference sequence). This CDR3 region has 13 residues. The junction had 6 bases not matched to a gene; V was cut back by 10 bases and J by 6 bases. In DNA, the CDR3 is TGTGCCACGGGACAGGGGTACCTCAATGAGCAGTTCTTC. Amino acids: CATGQGYLNEQFF.

This chain connects TRBV5-4 to TRBJ2-2, with unresolved D. The germline gives CDR1 SGHNT, CDR2 YYREEE (reference sequence). Trimming removed 4 bases at V and 3 bases at J, with 16 bases between. This CDR3 is built from 16 residues. The CDR3 spells CASSGPNPEYTGELFF. CDR3 DNA: TGTGCCAGCAGCGGACCAAACCCGGAGTACACCGGGGAGCTGTTTTTT.

J is TRBJ2-1 and V is TRBV4-1; D perhaps matches TRBD1 (6 bases). V was trimmed by 5 bases and J by 7 bases, leaving 24 bases between them. Germline CDR1 MGHRA, CDR2 YSYEKL. The CDR3 runs to 17 residues. This CDR3 is CASSTPSLGHGGNEQFF. CDR3 nucleotide sequence: TGCGCCAGCAGCACCCCCTCGTTGGGACACGGTGGGAATGAGCAGTTCTTC.

The chain combines TRBV27 with TRBJ2-1; D gene ambiguous. The CDR3 runs to 13 residues. The germline V and J ends were trimmed by 8 bases and 4 bases, with 12 bases remaining between them. Germline loops: CDR1 MNHEY, CDR2 SMNVEV (reference sequence). The CDR3 sequence is CASSRRSYNEQFF. CDR3 sequence (DNA): TGTGCCAGCTCCCGAAGGAGTTACAATGAGCAGTTCTTC.

This clone has just one count. V gene TRBV3-1 (or the pseudogene TRBV3-2) combines with J gene TRBJ1-2; D is perhaps TRBD1 (5 bases). Germline V gene data show CDR1 as LGHDT and CDR2 as YNNKEL (reference sequence). V was shortened by 3 bases and J by 8 bases, with 16 bases between the two germline ends. This CDR3 has 14 amino acids. CDR3 amino acids: CASSQPKGVSGYTF. The CDR3 DNA is TGTGCCAGCAGCCAGCCAAAAGGGGTAAGCGGCTACACCTTC.

V gene TRBV29-1 combines with J gene TRBJ1-4; no firm D call. The V and J ends lost 8 bases and 8 bases respectively, with 18 bases between them. The CDR3 extends over 13 amino acids. Germline CDR1 reads SQVTM; CDR2 reads ANQGSEA. The chain's CDR3 is CSRALWLNEKLFF. The CDR3 region has the DNA TGCAGCAGGGCGCTGTGGTTGAACGAAAAACTGTTTTTT.

In its sample, this clone was seen once. The chain links TRBV5-1 to TRBJ2-3, with a tentative D call TRBD1 (5 bases). Germline V gene sequence: CDR1 SGHRS, CDR2 YFSETQ. The V gene lost 2 bases and the J gene lost 6 bases, with 7 bases spanning the gap. The CDR3 runs to 12 residues. Written as DNA, the CDR3 is TGCGCCAGCAGCTTACAGGTTGATACGCAGTATTTT. Translated: CASSLQVDTQYF.

This sequence joins TRBV5-1 and TRBJ2-7; 12 positions match TRBD2. The CDR3 runs 17 residues. Trimming cost V 2 bases and J 2 bases; bases outside gene matches: 8. From germline, CDR1 is SGHRS and CDR2 YFSETQ. The chain's CDR3 is CASSFSGLAGLAYEQYF. CDR3 DNA: TGCGCCAGCAGCTTCTCGGGACTAGCGGGTCTGGCCTACGAGCAGTACTTC.

The V and J genes are TRBV5-8 and TRBJ2-3; 7 nucleotides agree with TRBD1. Germline CDR1 is SGHTS and CDR2 is YDEGEE. The V segment lost 3 bases and the J segment 2 bases; nucleotides outside the gene matches: 9. This CDR3 contains 16 residues. The CDR3 here is CASSWGQRVDTDTQYF. CDR3 nucleotides: TGTGCCAGCAGCTGGGGACAGAGAGTCGACACAGATACGCAGTATTTT.

The CDR3 loop is CASSLARSQGAGETQYF. DNA of the CDR3: TGTGCCAGCAGCTTAGCCCGCAGCCAAGGGGCGGGTGAGACCCAGTACTTC. The chain couples TRBV7-8 to TRBJ2-5; either TRBD1 or TRBD2 may fit D (5 bases each). Looked up from germline, CDR1 is SGHVS and CDR2 is FQNEAQ. V was cut by 0 bases and J by 5 bases, with 19 bases left in between. The CDR3 is 17 amino acids.

The gene calls are TRBV10-3 and TRBJ2-7; D is perhaps TRBD2 (5 bases). The CDR3 runs 12 residues. Germline CDR1 and CDR2: ENHRY and SYGVKD. With 4 bases removed from V and 1 base from J, the gap between germline ends came to 5 bases. CDR3 bases: TGTGCCATCAGTGCGGGGTCCTACGAGCAGTACTTC. Translation: CAISAGSYEQYF.

The chain employs TRBV7-2 and TRBJ2-4, with TRBD1 identical over 12 bases. The CDR3 runs to 17 residues. Germline V gene lookup returns CDR1 SGHTA and CDR2 FQGNSA. J lost 1 base, V lost 1 base, and 2 bases had no gene match. The CDR3 nucleotides are TGTGCCAGCAGCTTAGGGGACAGGGGGCTTGCCAAAAACATTCAGTACTTC. Translated: CASSLGDRGLAKNIQYF.

CDR3 protein: CASIRRGGLNQPQHF. Here the CDR3 DNA reads TGTGCCAGCATCCGGAGGGGGGGCCTCAATCAGCCCCAGCATTTT. The chain carries TRBV21-1 and TRBJ1-5. TRBV21-1 is a known pseudogene. CDR3 length equals 15 residues.

The V gene is TRBV19, the J gene TRBJ2-3; TRBD1 matches 10 bases. The ends lost 7 bases at V and 4 bases at J; junction bases unmatched: 8. This CDR3 is built from 15 residues. CDR1 and CDR2 (germline): LNHDA, SQIVND (reference sequence). As DNA, the CDR3 is TGTGCCAGTACCCTGGGACAGGGGTTCTCAGATACGCAGTATTTT. It yields the protein CASTLGQGFSDTQYF.